Presented here are 8 T cell receptor beta chains from one specimen sequenced in a study of blood T cells in healthy people across ages (dated by TCRdb to between 2015 and 2016). The library was prepared using 5' RACE. The listed sequencing device is Illumina HiSeq 2500. A second PCR of roughly 7 to 11 cycles was performed with a sample-barcoded 5' primer and a J-beta primer mix. TCRdb redid the processing of the public reads, applying fastp at Q25 and MiXCR, and retained in-frame beta chains. Identical CDR3 proteins give one entry, which carries the most common genes and DNA. This sample gives under 1,100,000 distinct CDR3 sequences in total; around 25% of them show up just once. The ten largest account for approximately 0.79% of the sample. The same specimen was also included in a second study, on T cells of mothers and their children.

Sequencing input: blood. The receptors originated from a girl aged 2 to 9 in good health.

V usage is TRBV18 and J usage is TRBJ1-2; D unclear. Germline-derived CDR1 and CDR2 are KGHSH and LQKENI. V was clipped by 4 bases and J by 5 bases, with 8 bases between them. The CDR3 runs 12 residues. CDR3 amino acids: CASSLTTYGYTF. CDR3 DNA sequence: TGTGCCAGCTCACTCACCACTTATGGCTACACCTTC.

The chain links TRBV12-3 or TRBV12-4 to TRBJ2-5; 9 bases map to TRBD2. This CDR3 is 13 amino acids long. The V segment lost 7 bases and the J segment 3 bases; nucleotides outside the gene matches: 3. The DNA for the CDR3 is TGTGCCAGCACCGGGACTAGCAAAGAGACCCAGTACTTC. Protein product: CASTGTSKETQYF.

This clonotype was observed a handful of times. The chain couples TRBV4-2 to TRBJ2-5; no clear D. Germline V CDR1 and CDR2: LGHNA, YNFKEQ. V dropped 0 bases and J dropped 5 bases, with 13 bases sitting between them. The CDR3 length is 15 residues. CDR3 DNA: TGTGCCAGCAGCCAAGATGGGCAACTACGGGAGACCCAGTACTTC. The encoded protein is CASSQDGQLRETQYF.

There are a few counts of this clonotype. This rearrangement joins TRBV3-1 to TRBJ2-7; D is uncertain. Trimming removed 0 bases at V and 7 bases at J, with 13 bases between. CDR3 length: 14 residues. CDR1 is LGHDT and CDR2 is YNNKEL in the germline V gene (reference sequence). CDR3 residues: CASSQDGVAVEQYF. CDR3 DNA: TGTGCCAGCAGCCAAGATGGAGTAGCTGTAGAGCAGTACTTC.

CDR3 residues: CSAGGDTLGEQYF. DNA for the CDR3: TGCAGCGCAGGGGGGGACACCTTGGGTGAGCAGTACTTC. This rearrangement joins TRBV29-1 to TRBJ2-7; either TRBD1 or TRBD2 may supply D (7 bases each). V was pared by 7 bases and J by 7 bases, with 20 bases between. This CDR3 contains 13 residues. CDR1 is SQVTM, CDR2 ANQGSEA, per germline.

This clonotype was found a few times. The chain uses TRBV2 and TRBJ2-7, with D possibly being TRBD1 (6 bases). CDR3 length: 13 residues. The germline V gene has CDR1 SNHLY and CDR2 FYNNEI. The V end lost 7 bases, the J end lost 2 bases, and 12 bases lay between the germline ends. The CDR3 region is CASNGRTAYEQYF. The CDR3 DNA reads as TGTGCCAGCAACGGCCGGACAGCCTACGAGCAGTACTTC.

J is TRBJ2-1 and V is TRBV7-9, with D uncertain. The V end lost 5 bases, the J end lost 8 bases, and 16 bases lay between the germline ends. Germline V gene data show CDR1 as SEHNR and CDR2 as FQNEAQ (reference sequence). The CDR3 runs to 14 residues. The CDR3: CASSHSLSVDEQFF. The DNA for the CDR3 is TGTGCCAGCAGCCACAGTCTATCGGTCGATGAGCAGTTCTTC.

This chain connects TRBV5-1 to TRBJ2-2; D remains ambiguous. Trimming cost V 4 bases and J 4 bases, with 11 bases left between them. CDR3 length: 14 residues. Germline-derived CDR1 and CDR2 are SGHRS and YFSETQ. The CDR3 protein is CASSTPLATGELFF. CDR3 coding DNA: TGCGCCAGCAGCACGCCGCTGGCCACCGGGGAGCTGTTTTTT.